This T cell receptor (beta chain) was retrieved from a study of cytomegalovirus exposure and HLA in healthy donors (dated by TCRdb to the late 2010s). Regarding the research as a whole: An earlier analysis of approximately 600 of the donors reported 250 to 300 Gb of sequence data and some 100 million unique TCR beta sequences from around 200 million T cells. An earlier analysis of approximately 500 of the donors applied high-throughput TCR beta sequencing to assess whether each TCR beta V gene segment acted as functional or pseudogenic. Approximately 310 gigabases of sequencing data and approximately 84 million unique TCR sequences were included in an early release covering several hundred HLA-typed donors. Typing coverage varied by locus: about 620-630 donors for A, B, C, DRB1 and DQB1; approximately 500 for DQA1; more than 600 for DPA1; roughly 450 for DPB1. In addition to the first cohort of 650 to 800 subjects, a separate validation cohort of 100 to 150 different subjects was used. Of the 300 to 500 genotyped donors, 75% to 85% were placed in the genetic ancestry cluster associated with self-reported Caucasian donors. The study aimed to test whether cataloging public T cell receptors could reveal signatures of past pathogen exposure. HLA typing covered class I and class II loci at four-digit resolution. Among about 370 genotyped donors of the cohort, an average of approximately 200,000 unique TCR beta nucleotide sequences was sequenced per donor, of which roughly 18% were non-productive. To predict cytomegalovirus infection status, the study combined high-throughput TCR immunosequencing, statistical association of individual TCRs with disease status, and machine learning. In a later analysis, previously published TCR beta repertoires from 600 to 850 donors were re-analyzed and high-resolution HLA genotyping was added so that TCR occurrence patterns could be studied. Every discovery cohort repertoire had been produced on one sequencing platform. The T cell repertoires of some 670 subjects were profiled by immunosequencing and related to cytomegalovirus serostatus. Genome-wide SNP genotypes for about 55% of the roughly 670 donors were used in a later genetic analysis, which treated that subset as a discovery cohort. Donor age, sex, ethnicity and CMV serostatus were compiled alongside the repertoire data. Rather than drawing on any new phenotypic data, the later analysis identified candidate immune exposures from TCR beta sequences and the way those sequences occurred across donors. About five DR-DQ haplotypes were treated as single units for association and clustering because of strong linkage in the cohort.

Based on the germline V gene, the CDR1 and CDR2 sequences are SGDLS and YYNGEE. From cysteine to phenylalanine, the CDR3 is 14 amino acids long. Here the CDR3 DNA is all that survives: 42 bases in frame from base 1. V is shortened by 4 bases, J by 4 bases, and the region joining them spans 15 bases. Study-level results and caveats: Most CMV-associated TCR beta chains appeared to be HLA-restricted in a later analysis, and the HLA associations seemed to be driven largely by CMV exposure. About 17 rarely observed V segments, including chromosome 9 orphons, were excluded from the earlier analysis of about 600 of the donors because counts were too low. In a later analysis, TCR association rates were found to vary across HLA loci, with the most associated TCRs seen for DRB1 alleles and the fewest for HLA-C alleles. Because some donors lacked HLA typing at each locus, the association tests relied only on the typed subset. When HLA alleles, especially DR and DQ, strongly co-occurred, attributing TCR associations to individual alleles was difficult. According to a later genetic analysis, donors in an Asian-associated ancestry cluster had fewer N-insertions in productive TCRs than the roughly 670-donor mean. Across donors, most TCR sequences were observed very rarely, whereas some public TCRs were present in many individuals. In an earlier analysis of under 600 of the donors, most TCR beta V segments were observed in productive rearrangements about 90% or about 30% of the time, broadly matching IMGT annotations. Immune exposure information for the cohort was limited to CMV serostatus. At a false discovery rate of 0.05, a later analysis linked fewer than 20,000 TCR beta sequences to specific HLA alleles. Linkage disequilibrium might explain the correlated functional status among segregating V segments, but an unknown experimental factor could not be ruled out. Only TCR beta chains were sequenced in this cohort, and the absence of alpha or paired-chain data limited detectable features. The 87-base-pair reads could not distinguish some IMGT-functional V segments, including TRBV6-2 and TRBV6-3, so those segments were excluded. Several of the top co-occurrence clusters appeared to be linked to parvovirus B19, influenza, CMV and Epstein-Barr virus, according to a later analysis. The presence/absence analyses assumed that sequencing depth was roughly uniform across donors, and that assumption may not be true. In vitro tests confirmed that three of the cytomegalovirus-associated TCR beta chains recognize cytomegalovirus antigens. V-gene and J-gene trimming of TCR beta chains was associated with a missense DCLRE1C variant in a later genetic analysis, and the association was replicated in an independent cohort. According to the authors, the approach could potentially be generalized to other disease states and immunological phenotypes. The classifier was reported to diagnose cytomegalovirus status with high specificity and sensitivity in both the original cohort and the validation cohort. Compared with equally common non-associated chains, HLA-associated TCR beta chains in a later analysis were more clonally expanded and had lower generation probabilities. A group of highly shared sequence variants was considered likely to be a technical artifact of the sequencing pipeline. The study gave a list of 150 to 200 TCR beta chains associated with cytomegalovirus. A further reported finding was that TCR beta sequences accurately predicted the HLA-A and HLA-B alleles for most subjects in the first cohort.

The library was obtained by the immunoSEQ multiplex PCR assay. A mixture of 60 forward primers for TCR Vbeta segments and 13 reverse primers for TCR Jbeta segments was used in the multiplex PCR. A multiplex PCR assay on genomic DNA amplified the CDR3 region of rearranged TCR beta genes. Amplified TCR beta libraries were sequenced as 87-base-pair reads on the Illumina HiSeq System. In the source study's methods: In a later analysis, 70 million to 95 million unique TCR beta chains were counted across the approximately 670 repertoires, and roughly 10 million of these chains were shared by at least two donors. A nearest-neighbor algorithm error-corrected the raw reads and collapsed the reads into unique sequences, merging closely related sequences to remove PCR and sequencing errors. V, D and J gene segments were assigned by aligning CDR3 sequences to IMGT reference sequences. For a sequence to be retained, a match of at least six nucleotides was required to both a V gene segment and a J gene segment. Rearrangements were called productive when the CDR3 lacked stop codons and stayed in frame with V and J; all others were non-productive. CDR3 was defined according to IMGT convention as the region running from the second conserved V-encoded cysteine to the conserved J-encoded phenylalanine. Sequences without an unambiguous match to a single V gene segment were excluded from the earlier analysis of about 630 of the donors. An earlier analysis of a few hundred of the donors called V segments functional above 56.7% productive rearrangements and segregating when the between-donor standard deviation exceeded 5%. A statistical classification framework was built for diagnosing cytomegalovirus status from the catalog of TCR beta chain sequences. In a later analysis, V and J genes were assigned by comparing TCR nucleotide sequences against IMGT/GENE-DB human TR gene sequences. A later analysis assigned CDR3 sequences and most-parsimonious VDJ recombination scenarios with the TCRdist pipeline. A later analysis defined each TCR beta chain by its CDR3 amino acid sequence plus V-gene family, and excluded reads lacking a unique V-gene family. In a later analysis, 450 to 600 highly shared, low-generation-probability nucleotide sequences were removed to address suspected cross-contamination and a sequencing artifact. In a later analysis, a clonal expansion index was calculated for each public chain from normalized within-repertoire ranks of inferred template counts. A later analysis computed generation probabilities with a VDJ recombination model fitted to out-of-frame rearrangements, and checked the results against IGoR. In a later analysis, hypergeometric tests were used to score TCR-TCR, TCR-HLA and TCR-CMV co-occurrence, with a repertoire-size bias correction applied to TCR pairs. A later analysis estimated false discovery rates by permuting HLA or CMV assignments 20 times. A later analysis grouped co-occurring TCRs with DBSCAN, adding TCRdist sequence similarity when clustering within HLA-allele-positive subsets. Repertoires with fewer than 30,000 or more than 120,000 public chains, plus five repertoires with anomalous nucleotide sharing, were excluded from co-occurrence clustering. The source is immuneACCESS, and TCRdb retained only in-frame sequences with V and J called. Part of the clones is not carried over; for the studies checked, unresolved V genes explain less than half of this, and the remainder is unexplained. Clone size and the V and J calls come from that table; the DNA yielded D and trimming. The sample table contains 110,000 to 150,000 clones; only one count was recorded for 77% of them. Approximately 3.8% of the sample rests with the top ten.

In total, 600 or so healthy bone marrow donors made up the cohort. All cohort members were sampled while nominally healthy, although unrecorded immune exposures were likely present. The donor tested CMV seronegative and was one of the 352 seronegative cohort members. Every donor gave a peripheral blood sample, and the peripheral blood mononuclear cells from that sample were used for TCR beta sequencing. The Qiagen DNeasy Blood Extraction Kit was used to extract genomic DNA from the blood cell samples. Notes on this clone: Its antigen has not been determined. The sample holds no much larger clone one base away, and base qualities are not on file.

The sample comprised PBMCs. This clonotype originated in a male donor in good health and CMV-seronegative. The chain links TRBV9 with TRBJ2-7, and perhaps TRBD2 as D gene, on 6 matching bases. The DNA reads as follows: TGTGCCAGCAGCCAACCGGGAGCTCCTTACGAGCAGTACTTC. It codes for CASSQPGAPYEQYF. Supplemented by the reference TRBV9 and TRBJ2-7 proteins around the CDR3, the complete variable domain is DSGVTQTPKHLITATGQRVTLRCSPRSGDLSVYWYQQSLDQGLQFLIQYYNGEERAKGNILERFSAQQFPDLHSELNLSSLELGDSALYFCASSQPGAPYEQYFGPGTRLTVT.